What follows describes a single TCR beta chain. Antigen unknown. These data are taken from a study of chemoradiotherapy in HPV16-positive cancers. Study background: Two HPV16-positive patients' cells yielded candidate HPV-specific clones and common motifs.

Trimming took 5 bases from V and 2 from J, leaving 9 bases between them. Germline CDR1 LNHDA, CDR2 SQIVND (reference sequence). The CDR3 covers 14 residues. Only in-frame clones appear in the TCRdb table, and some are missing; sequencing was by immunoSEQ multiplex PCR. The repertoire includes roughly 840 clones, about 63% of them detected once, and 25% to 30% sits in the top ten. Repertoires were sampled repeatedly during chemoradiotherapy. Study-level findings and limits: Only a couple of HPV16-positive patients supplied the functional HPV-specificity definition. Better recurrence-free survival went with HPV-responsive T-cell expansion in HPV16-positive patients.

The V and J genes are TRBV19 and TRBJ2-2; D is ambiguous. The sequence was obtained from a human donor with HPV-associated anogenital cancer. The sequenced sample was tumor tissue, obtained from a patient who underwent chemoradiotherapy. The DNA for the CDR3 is TGTGCCAGTAGTGGATCGATTAACACCGGGGAGCTGTTTTTT. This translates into CASSGSINTGELFF.